A selection of T cell receptor beta chains follows, all from one sample in a study of control samples from healthy donors and cancer patients. Method: immunoSEQ multiplex PCR; TCRdb's copy keeps in-frame clones and lacks some. The table records about 180,000 clones, 85% to 95% of them present only once. Sequenced material: blood. Receptor source: a woman in her late teens or twenties in good health. Both conserved end residues are part of each CDR3. Each record gives: CDR3 DNA, CDR3 protein, J gene, V gene, D gene. A D gene is named only where the DNA matches it firmly.

CDR3 DNA: TGTGCCAGCAGTGTGTCGGAGCCCCAGCATTTT
CDR3 protein: CASSVSEPQHF
J gene: TRBJ1-5
V gene: TRBV2
D gene: .

CDR3 DNA: TGTGCCAGCAGATCTCAGGGTTTAGGGGAGCAGTTCTTC
CDR3 protein: CASRSQGLGEQFF
J gene: TRBJ2-1
V gene: TRBV28
D gene: .

CDR3 DNA: TGTGCCACCAGCAGAGATAGGGCGGGGAACACTGAAGCTTTCTTT
CDR3 protein: CATSRDRAGNTEAFF
J gene: TRBJ1-1
V gene: TRBV15
D gene: .

CDR3 DNA: TGTGCCACCAGCAGAGGAGAGGATAACTATGGCTACACCTTC
CDR3 protein: CATSRGEDNYGYTF
J gene: TRBJ1-2
V gene: TRBV15
D gene: .

CDR3 DNA: TGTGCCAGCAGCCTTTGGGGACACCCGGACACCGGGGAGCTGTTTTTT
CDR3 protein: CASSLWGHPDTGELFF
J gene: TRBJ2-2
V gene: TRBV7-2
D gene: .

CDR3 DNA: TGTGCCAGCAGTTTGGGTAGGGGATCAGGCGAAAAACTGTTTTTT
CDR3 protein: CASSLGRGSGEKLFF
J gene: TRBJ1-4
V gene: TRBV28
D gene: .

CDR3 DNA: TGTGCCAGCAGTTTTGGCCTACTATCGAACACTGAAGCTTTCTTT
CDR3 protein: CASSFGLLSNTEAFF
J gene: TRBJ1-1
V gene: TRBV6-6
D gene: .

CDR3 DNA: TGTGCCAGCAGTGATGGGGTTTCGGATGGCTACACCTTC
CDR3 protein: CASSDGVSDGYTF
J gene: TRBJ1-2
V gene: TRBV25-1
D gene: .

CDR3 DNA: TGTGCCAGCAGCCTAGGGGCAGACACCTACGAGCAGTACTTC
CDR3 protein: CASSLGADTYEQYF
J gene: TRBJ2-7
V gene: TRBV7-9
D gene: .

CDR3 DNA: TGTGCCAGCAGCTTTGGGTGGGGTGGGGAGCAGTACTTC
CDR3 protein: CASSFGWGGEQYF
J gene: TRBJ2-7
V gene: TRBV5-6
D gene: .

CDR3 DNA: TGTGCCAGCAGTGAAGCAAGGGGGCCCTATAGCAATCAGCCCCAGCATTTT
CDR3 protein: CASSEARGPYSNQPQHF
J gene: TRBJ1-5
V gene: TRBV6-1
D gene: TRBD1

CDR3 DNA: TGCAGTGCTATGTTAGGCGACTCCCAGTACTTC
CDR3 protein: CSAMLGDSQYF
J gene: TRBJ2-7
V gene: TRBV20-1
D gene: .

CDR3 DNA: TGTGCCAGCAGTCTCACTCCTGGACAGCCCTATGGCTACACCTTC
CDR3 protein: CASSLTPGQPYGYTF
J gene: TRBJ1-2
V gene: TRBV6-2/TRBV6-3
D gene: .

CDR3 DNA: TGTGCCAGCAGAAGTTCAACAGGGGAGCGGGAGGGCTACACCTTC
CDR3 protein: CASRSSTGEREGYTF
J gene: TRBJ1-2
V gene: TRBV11-3
D gene: TRBD1

CDR3 DNA: TGCGCCAGCTCCCAGGCGGGCCACTCCTACGAGCAGTACTTC
CDR3 protein: CASSQAGHSYEQYF
J gene: TRBJ2-7
V gene: TRBV5-1
D gene: .

CDR3 DNA: TGTGCCAGCAGCCCACGCGGGACAGCAACTAATGAAAAACTGTTTTTT
CDR3 protein: CASSPRGTATNEKLFF
J gene: TRBJ1-4
V gene: TRBV11-3
D gene: TRBD1

CDR3 DNA: TGTGCCAGCAGTTCAACAGGGGAAGGTCAGCCCCAGCATTTT
CDR3 protein: CASSSTGEGQPQHF
J gene: TRBJ1-5
V gene: TRBV6-5
D gene: TRBD1

CDR3 DNA: TGTGCTAGTGGTTTTGAGGGCCACTACAATGAGCAGTTCTTC
CDR3 protein: CASGFEGHYNEQFF
J gene: TRBJ2-1
V gene: TRBV12-5
D gene: .